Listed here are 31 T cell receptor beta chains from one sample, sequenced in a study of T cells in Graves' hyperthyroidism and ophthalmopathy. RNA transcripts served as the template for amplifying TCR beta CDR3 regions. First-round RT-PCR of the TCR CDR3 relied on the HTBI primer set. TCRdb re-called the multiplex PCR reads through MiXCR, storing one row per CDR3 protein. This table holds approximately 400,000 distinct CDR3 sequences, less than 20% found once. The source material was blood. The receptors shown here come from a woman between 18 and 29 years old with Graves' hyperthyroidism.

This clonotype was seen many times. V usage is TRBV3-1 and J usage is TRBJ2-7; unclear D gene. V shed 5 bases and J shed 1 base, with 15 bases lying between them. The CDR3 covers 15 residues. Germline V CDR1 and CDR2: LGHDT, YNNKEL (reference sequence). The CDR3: CASSNQSLQSYEQYF. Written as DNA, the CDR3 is TGTGCCAGCAGCAACCAGAGTTTACAGTCCTACGAGCAGTACTTC.

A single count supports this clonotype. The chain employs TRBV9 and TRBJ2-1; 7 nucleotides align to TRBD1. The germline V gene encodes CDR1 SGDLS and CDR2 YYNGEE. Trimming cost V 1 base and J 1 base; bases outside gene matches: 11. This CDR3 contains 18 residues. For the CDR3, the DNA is TGTGCCAGCAGCGTATTAGACCTACAGGGGTGGTCCTACAATGAGCAGTTCTTC. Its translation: CASSVLDLQGWSYNEQFF.

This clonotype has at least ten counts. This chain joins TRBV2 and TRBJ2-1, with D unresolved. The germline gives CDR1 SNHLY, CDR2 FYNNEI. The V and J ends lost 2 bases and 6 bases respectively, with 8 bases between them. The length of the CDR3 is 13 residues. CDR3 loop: CASSENGLNEQFF. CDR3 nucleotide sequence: TGTGCCAGCAGTGAAAACGGCCTCAATGAGCAGTTCTTC.

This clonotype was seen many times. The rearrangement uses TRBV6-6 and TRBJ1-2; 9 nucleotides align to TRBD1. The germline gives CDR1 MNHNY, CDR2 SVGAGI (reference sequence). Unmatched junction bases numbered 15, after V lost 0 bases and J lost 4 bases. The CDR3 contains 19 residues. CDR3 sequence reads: CASSYSRKGQGGVGYGYTF. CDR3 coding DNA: TGTGCCAGCAGTTACTCGAGGAAGGGACAGGGCGGAGTCGGCTATGGCTACACCTTC.

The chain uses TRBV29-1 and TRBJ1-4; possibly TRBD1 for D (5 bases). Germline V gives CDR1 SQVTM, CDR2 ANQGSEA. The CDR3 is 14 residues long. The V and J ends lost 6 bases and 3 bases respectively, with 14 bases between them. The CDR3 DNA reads TGCAGCGTAATGCTCGGGGCTGCTAATGAAAAACTGTTTTTT. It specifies CSVMLGAANEKLFF.

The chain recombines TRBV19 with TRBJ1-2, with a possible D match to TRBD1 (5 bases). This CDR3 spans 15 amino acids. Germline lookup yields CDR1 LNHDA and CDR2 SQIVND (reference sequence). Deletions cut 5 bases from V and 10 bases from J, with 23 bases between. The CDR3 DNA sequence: TGTGCCAGTAGTGGTGCTTCAGGGTGGAATGAGATCTACACCTTC. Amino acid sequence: CASSGASGWNEIYTF. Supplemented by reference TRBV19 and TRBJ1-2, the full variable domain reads DGGITQSPKYLFRKEGQNVTLSCEQNLNHDAMYWYRQDPGQGLRLIYYSQIVNDFQKGDIAEGYSVSREKKESFPLTVTSAQKNPTAFYLCASSGASGWNEIYTFGSGTRLTVV.

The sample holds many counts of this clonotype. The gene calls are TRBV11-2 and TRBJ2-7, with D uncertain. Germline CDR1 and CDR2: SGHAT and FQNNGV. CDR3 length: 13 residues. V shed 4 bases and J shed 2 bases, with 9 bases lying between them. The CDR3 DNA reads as TGTGCCAGCAGCTCGTCAGCGACCTACGAGCAGTACTTC. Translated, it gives CASSSSATYEQYF. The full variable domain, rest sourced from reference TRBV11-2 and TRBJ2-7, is EAGVAQSPRYKIIEKRQSVAFWCNPISGHATLYWYQQILGQGPKLLIQFQNNGVVDDSQLPKDRFSAERLKGVDSTLKIQPAKLEDSAVYLCASSSSATYEQYFGPGTRLTVT.

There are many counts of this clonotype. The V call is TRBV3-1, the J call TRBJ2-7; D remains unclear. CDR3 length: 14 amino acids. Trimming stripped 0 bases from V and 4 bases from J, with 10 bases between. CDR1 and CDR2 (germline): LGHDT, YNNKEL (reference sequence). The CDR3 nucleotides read TGTGCCAGCAGCCAAGATCCGACTGTTTACGAGCAGTACTTC. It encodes CASSQDPTVYEQYF.

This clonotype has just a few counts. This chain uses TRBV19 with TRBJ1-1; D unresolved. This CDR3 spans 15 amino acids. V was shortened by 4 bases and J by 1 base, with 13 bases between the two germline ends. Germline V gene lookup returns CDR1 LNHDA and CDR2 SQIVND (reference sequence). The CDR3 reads CASSTRSETNTEAFF. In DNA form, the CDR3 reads TGTGCCAGTAGTACAAGATCAGAAACGAACACTGAAGCTTTCTTT.

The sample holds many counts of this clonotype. CDR3 residues: CASSPSRGVSTDTQYF. DNA of the CDR3: TGCGCCAGCAGCCCCTCTCGTGGGGTTAGCACAGATACGCAGTATTTT. V and J are TRBV4-3 and TRBJ2-3; D remains unclear. The CDR3 sequence is 16 residues long. V was shortened by 4 bases and J by 0 bases, with 14 bases between the two germline ends. Germline V gene sequence: CDR1 LGHNA, CDR2 YSLEER.

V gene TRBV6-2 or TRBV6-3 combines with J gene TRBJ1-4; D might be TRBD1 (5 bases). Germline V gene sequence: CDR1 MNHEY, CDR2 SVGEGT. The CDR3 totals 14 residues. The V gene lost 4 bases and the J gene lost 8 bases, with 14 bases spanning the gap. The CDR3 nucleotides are TGTGCCAGCAGTTCACAAGGGGAAGGAGAAAAACTGTTTTTT. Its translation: CASSSQGEGEKLFF.

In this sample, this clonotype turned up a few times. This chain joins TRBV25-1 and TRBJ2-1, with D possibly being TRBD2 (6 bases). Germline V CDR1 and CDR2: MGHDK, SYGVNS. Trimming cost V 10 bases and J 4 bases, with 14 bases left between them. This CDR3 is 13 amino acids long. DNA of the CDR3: TGTGCCACCGAATTCGGGGGTTACAATGAGCAGTTCTTC. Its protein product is CATEFGGYNEQFF.

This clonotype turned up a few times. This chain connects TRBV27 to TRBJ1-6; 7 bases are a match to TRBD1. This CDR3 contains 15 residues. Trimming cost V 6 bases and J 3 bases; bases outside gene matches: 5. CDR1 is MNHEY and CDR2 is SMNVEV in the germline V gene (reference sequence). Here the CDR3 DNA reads TGTGCCAGCAGACAGGGACAGATCTATAATTCACCCCTCCACTTT. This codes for CASRQGQIYNSPLHF.

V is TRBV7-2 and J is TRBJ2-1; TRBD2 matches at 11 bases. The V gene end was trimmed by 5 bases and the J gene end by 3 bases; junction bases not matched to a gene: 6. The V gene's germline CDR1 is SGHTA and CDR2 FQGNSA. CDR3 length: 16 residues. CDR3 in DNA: TGTGCCAGCAGCGTAGAGGGACTAGCGGTCTACAATGAGCAGTTCTTC. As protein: CASSVEGLAVYNEQFF. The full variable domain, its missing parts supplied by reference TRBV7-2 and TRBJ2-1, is GAGVSQSPSNKVTEKGKDVELRCDPISGHTALYWYRQSLGQGLEFLIYFQGNSAPDKSGLPSDRFSAERTGGSVSTLTIQRTQQEDSAVYLCASSVEGLAVYNEQFFGPGTRLTVL.

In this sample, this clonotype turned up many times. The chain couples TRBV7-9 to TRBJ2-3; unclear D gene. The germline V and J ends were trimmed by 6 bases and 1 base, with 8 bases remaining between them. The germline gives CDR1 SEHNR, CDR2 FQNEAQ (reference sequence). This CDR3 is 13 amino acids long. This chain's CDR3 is CASSLLGTDTQYF. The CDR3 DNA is TGTGCCAGCAGTTTATTAGGCACAGATACGCAGTATTTT.

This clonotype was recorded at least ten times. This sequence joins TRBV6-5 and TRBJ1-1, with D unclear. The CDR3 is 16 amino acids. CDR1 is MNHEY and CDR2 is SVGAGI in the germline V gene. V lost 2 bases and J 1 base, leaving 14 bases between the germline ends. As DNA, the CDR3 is TGTGCCAGCAGTTACGGGGTGAGCAGGACGAACACTGAAGCTTTCTTT. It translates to CASSYGVSRTNTEAFF.

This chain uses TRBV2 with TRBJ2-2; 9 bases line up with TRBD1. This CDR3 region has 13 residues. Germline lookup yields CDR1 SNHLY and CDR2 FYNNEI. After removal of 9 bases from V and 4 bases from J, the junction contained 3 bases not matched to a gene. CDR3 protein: CARGQGGTGELFF. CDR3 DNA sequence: TGTGCCAGGGGACAGGGTGGCACCGGGGAGCTGTTTTTT.

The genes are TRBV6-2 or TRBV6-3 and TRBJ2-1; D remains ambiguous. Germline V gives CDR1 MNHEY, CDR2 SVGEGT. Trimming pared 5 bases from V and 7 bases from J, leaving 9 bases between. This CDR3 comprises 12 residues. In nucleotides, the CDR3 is TGTGCCAGCAGTCTCCCAACGAATGAGCAGTTCTTC. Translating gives CASSLPTNEQFF.

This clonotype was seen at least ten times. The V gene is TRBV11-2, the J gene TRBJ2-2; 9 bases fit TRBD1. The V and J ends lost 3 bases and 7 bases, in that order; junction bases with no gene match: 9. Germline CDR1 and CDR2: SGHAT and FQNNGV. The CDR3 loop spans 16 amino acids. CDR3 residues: CASSFPGTGLVGELFF. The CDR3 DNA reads TGTGCCAGCAGCTTCCCCGGGACAGGGTTAGTCGGGGAGCTGTTTTTT.

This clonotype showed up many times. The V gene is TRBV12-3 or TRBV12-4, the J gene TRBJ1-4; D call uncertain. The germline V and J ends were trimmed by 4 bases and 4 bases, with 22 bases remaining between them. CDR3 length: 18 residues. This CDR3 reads CASSSTQRGNGVNEKLFF. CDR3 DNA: TGTGCCAGCAGTTCCACACAGCGAGGGAACGGGGTTAATGAAAAACTGTTTTTT.

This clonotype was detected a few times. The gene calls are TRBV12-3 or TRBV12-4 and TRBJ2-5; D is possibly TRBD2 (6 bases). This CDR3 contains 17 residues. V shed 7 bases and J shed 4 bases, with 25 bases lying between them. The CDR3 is CASTLSGKRGAGETQYF. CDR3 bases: TGTGCCAGCACCCTTAGCGGAAAAAGAGGCGCGGGAGAGACCCAGTACTTC.

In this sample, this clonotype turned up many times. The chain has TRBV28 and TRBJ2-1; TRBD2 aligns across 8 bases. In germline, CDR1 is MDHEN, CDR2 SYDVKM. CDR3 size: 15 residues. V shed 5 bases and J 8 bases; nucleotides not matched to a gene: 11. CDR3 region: CASSGPSGSMYEQFF. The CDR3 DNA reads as TGTGCCAGCAGTGGGCCAAGCGGGAGTATGTATGAGCAGTTCTTC.

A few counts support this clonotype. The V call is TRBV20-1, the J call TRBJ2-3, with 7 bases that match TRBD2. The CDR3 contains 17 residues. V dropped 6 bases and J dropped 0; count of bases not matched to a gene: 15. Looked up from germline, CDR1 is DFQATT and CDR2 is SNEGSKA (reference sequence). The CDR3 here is CSAQEPRLAASTDTQYF. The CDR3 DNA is TGCAGTGCCCAAGAACCAAGACTAGCAGCTAGCACAGATACGCAGTATTTT.

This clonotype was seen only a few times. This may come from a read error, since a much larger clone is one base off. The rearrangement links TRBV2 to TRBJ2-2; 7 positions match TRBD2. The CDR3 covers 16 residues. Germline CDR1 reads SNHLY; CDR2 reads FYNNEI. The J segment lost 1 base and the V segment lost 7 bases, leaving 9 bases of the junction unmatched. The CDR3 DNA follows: TGTGCCAGCACTGCCCGCAGGGAGGGGAACACCGGGGAGCTGTTTTTT. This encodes CASTARREGNTGELFF.

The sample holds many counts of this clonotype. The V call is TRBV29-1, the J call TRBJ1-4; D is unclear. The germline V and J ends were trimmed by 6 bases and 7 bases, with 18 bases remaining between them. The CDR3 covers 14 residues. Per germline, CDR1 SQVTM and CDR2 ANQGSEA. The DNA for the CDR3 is TGCAGCGTGGGCTACGCGGTTAGGCCTGAAAAACTGTTTTTT. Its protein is CSVGYAVRPEKLFF.

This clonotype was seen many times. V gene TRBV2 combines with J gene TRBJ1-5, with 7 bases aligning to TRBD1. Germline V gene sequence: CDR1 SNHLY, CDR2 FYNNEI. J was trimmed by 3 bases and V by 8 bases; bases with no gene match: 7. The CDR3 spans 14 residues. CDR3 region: CASGLGQTNQPQHF. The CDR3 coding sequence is TGTGCCAGCGGATTGGGACAGACCAATCAGCCCCAGCATTTT.

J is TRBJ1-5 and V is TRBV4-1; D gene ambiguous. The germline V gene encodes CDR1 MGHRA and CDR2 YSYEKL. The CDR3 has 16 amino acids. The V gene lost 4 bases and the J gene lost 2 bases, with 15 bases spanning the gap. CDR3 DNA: TGCGCCAGCAGCCTTTCCCGTTTGTGGGGCAATCAGCCCCAGCATTTT. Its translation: CASSLSRLWGNQPQHF.

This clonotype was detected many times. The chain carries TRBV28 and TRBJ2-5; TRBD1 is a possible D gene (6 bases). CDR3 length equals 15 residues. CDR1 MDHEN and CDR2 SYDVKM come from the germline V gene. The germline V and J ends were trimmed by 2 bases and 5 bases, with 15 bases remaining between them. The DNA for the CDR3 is TGTGCCAGCAGTTTAAATTACAGGGATTTGGAGACCCAGTACTTC. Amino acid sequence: CASSLNYRDLETQYF.

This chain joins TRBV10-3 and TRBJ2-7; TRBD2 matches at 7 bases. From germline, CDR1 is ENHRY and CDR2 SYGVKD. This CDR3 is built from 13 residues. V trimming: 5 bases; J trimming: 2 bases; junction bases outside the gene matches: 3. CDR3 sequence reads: CAISPGGAYEQYF. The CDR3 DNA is TGTGCCATCAGTCCTGGGGGGGCCTACGAGCAGTACTTC.

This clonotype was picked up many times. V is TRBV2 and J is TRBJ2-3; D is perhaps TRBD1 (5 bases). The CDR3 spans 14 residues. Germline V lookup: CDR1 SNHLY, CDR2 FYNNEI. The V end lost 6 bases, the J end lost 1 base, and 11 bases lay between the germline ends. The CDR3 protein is CASRLTVGTDTQYF. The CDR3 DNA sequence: TGTGCCAGCAGATTGACAGTGGGCACAGATACGCAGTATTTT.

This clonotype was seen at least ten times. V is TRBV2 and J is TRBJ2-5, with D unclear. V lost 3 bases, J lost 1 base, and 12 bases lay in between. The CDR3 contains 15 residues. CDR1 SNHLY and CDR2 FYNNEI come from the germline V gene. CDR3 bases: TGTGCCAGCAGTGAGTGGGTTTGGGGCCAAGAGACCCAGTACTTC. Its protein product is CASSEWVWGQETQYF.